Below are 14 T cell receptor beta chains sequenced from a single sample in a study of identical twins. TCRdb re-called the 5' RACE reads through MiXCR, storing one row per CDR3 protein. The data contain some 500,000 distinct CDR3 sequences, approximately 9.6% of them singletons. Another study also made use of these data, one on yellow fever vaccine responses in identical twins.

The source material was PBMCs. The receptors derive from a woman younger than 30 in good health.

This clonotype was observed a handful of times. The rearrangement links TRBV7-9 to TRBJ1-5; 7 nucleotides align to TRBD1. The CDR3 length is 15 residues. J was trimmed by 5 bases and V by 1 base; bases with no gene match: 5. Per the germline V gene, CDR1 is SEHNR and CDR2 is FQNEAQ (reference sequence). The CDR3 region is CASSLGQGWDQPQHF. CDR3 in DNA: TGTGCCAGCAGCTTAGGACAGGGCTGGGATCAGCCCCAGCATTTT.

CDR3 in DNA: TGCGCCAGCAGCTTGGGCGGCGGGAGGGCCGCAGATACGCAGTATTTT. Its translation is CASSLGGGRAADTQYF. V gene TRBV5-1 combines with J gene TRBJ2-3; 9 nucleotides agree with TRBD2. V lost 0 bases to trimming and J lost 4 bases; unmatched junction nucleotides: 6. The germline CDR1 and CDR2 sequences are SGHRS and YFSETQ. This CDR3 has 16 amino acids.

This clonotype was observed many times. The chain has TRBV4-2 and TRBJ2-1, with D unclear. The CDR3 totals 14 residues. With 4 bases removed from V and 7 bases from J, the gap between germline ends came to 14 bases. In germline, CDR1 is LGHNA, CDR2 YNFKEQ. The CDR3 DNA reads as TGTGCCAGCAGCCCCGCGTCTGCGGCAAATGAGCAGTTCTTC. It is translated as CASSPASAANEQFF.

This clonotype occurred a few times. The chain combines TRBV2 with TRBJ2-1; perhaps TRBD1 as D (6 bases). CDR1 SNHLY and CDR2 FYNNEI come from the germline V gene. This CDR3 region has 12 residues. V was pared by 5 bases and J by 8 bases, with 10 bases between. Here the CDR3 reads CASSKYRDEQFF. CDR3 DNA sequence: TGTGCCAGCAGTAAATACAGGGATGAGCAGTTCTTC.

This clonotype was detected only a few times. The chain has TRBV4-2 and TRBJ2-1, with TRBD2 matching 11 bases. Germline assignment: CDR1 LGHNA and CDR2 YNFKEQ. The CDR3 is made up of 16 amino acids. J lost 4 bases, V lost 5 bases, and 7 bases had no gene match. CDR3: CASSEELAGVYNEQFF. The DNA for the CDR3 is TGTGCCAGCAGCGAGGAACTAGCGGGGGTTTACAATGAGCAGTTCTTC.

V is TRBV27 and J is TRBJ2-7, with 10 bases aligning to TRBD1. The CDR3 contains 13 residues. The germline V gene has CDR1 MNHEY and CDR2 SMNVEV (reference sequence). V was pared by 8 bases and J by 5 bases, with 6 bases of the junction left unmatched. The CDR3 protein is CASVGQGGHEQYF. The CDR3 nucleotides read TGTGCCAGCGTTGGACAGGGGGGGCACGAGCAGTACTTC.

The V and J genes are TRBV11-2 and TRBJ2-3; no firm D call. In germline, CDR1 is SGHAT, CDR2 FQNNGV. The CDR3 loop spans 13 amino acids. Trimming removed 1 base from V and 12 bases from J, with 14 bases in between. CDR3 protein: CASSLGGTAAQYF. The CDR3 DNA reads TGTGCCAGCAGCTTAGGTGGCACAGCCGCACAGTATTTT.

The chain recombines TRBV27 with TRBJ2-7; D is perhaps TRBD2 (7 bases). The V gene lost 6 bases and the J gene lost 1 base, with 16 bases spanning the gap. The CDR3 covers 15 residues. In germline, CDR1 is MNHEY, CDR2 SMNVEV (reference sequence). As DNA, the CDR3 is TGTGCCAGCAGCCGCGAAGGGGGGGTTTCCTACGAGCAGTACTTC. Translation gives CASSREGGVSYEQYF.

The rearrangement joins TRBV7-3 to TRBJ2-5; D unresolved. The CDR3 is 13 residues long. Germline CDR1 is SGHTA and CDR2 is FQGTGA. The V gene lost 4 bases and the J gene lost 4 bases, with 10 bases spanning the gap. CDR3 sequence reads: CASSSYPRETQYF. In DNA, the CDR3 is TGTGCCAGCAGCTCCTACCCCCGAGAGACCCAGTACTTC. Based on the CDR3 plus reference TRBV7-3 and TRBJ2-5, the full variable domain is GAGVSQTPSNKVTEKGKYVELRCDPISGHTALYWYRQSLGQGPEFLIYFQGTGAADDSGLPNDRFFAVRPEGSVSTLKIQRTERGDSAVYLCASSSYPRETQYFGPGTRLLVL.

V is TRBV20-1 and J is TRBJ2-1; 8 positions match TRBD2. This CDR3 has 16 amino acids. After removal of 1 base from V and 0 bases from J, the junction contained 5 bases not matched to a gene. Germline CDR1 is DFQATT and CDR2 is SNEGSKA (reference sequence). The CDR3 region is CSARVSGGASYNEQFF. The CDR3 DNA follows: TGCAGTGCTAGAGTATCCGGGGGGGCCTCCTACAATGAGCAGTTCTTC.

This clonotype was counted between two and nine times. V is TRBV3-1 and J is TRBJ2-7; D is tentatively TRBD1 or TRBD2 (6 bases each). The V gene lost 2 bases and the J gene lost 3 bases, with 17 bases spanning the gap. This CDR3 is built from 16 residues. Germline CDR1 reads LGHDT; CDR2 reads YNNKEL (reference sequence). In DNA form, the CDR3 reads TGTGCCAGCAGCCAATTGGGACACCCGGGAGACTACGAGCAGTACTTC. This encodes CASSQLGHPGDYEQYF.

The chain recombines TRBV21-1 with TRBJ1-6; TRBD1, the table's D call, was not compared with the DNA. TRBV21-1 is annotated as a pseudogene. The CDR3 has 16 amino acids. CDR3 sequence: CASSMSVPGAGSPLHF. The CDR3 bases are TGTGCCAGCAGCATGTCAGTTCCGGGGGCGGGTTCGCCCCTCCACTTT.

V is TRBV20-1 and J is TRBJ2-1; 9 bases match TRBD2. From germline, CDR1 is DFQATT and CDR2 SNEGSKA (reference sequence). The junction had 17 bases not matched to a gene; V was cut back by 0 bases and J by 2 bases. There are 20 residues in the CDR3. Here the CDR3 DNA reads TGCAGTGCTAGAGATCTCGGGGTAGCGGGAGACCTAGAGCCCTACAATGAGCAGTTCTTC. Translated, it gives CSARDLGVAGDLEPYNEQFF.

This clonotype appeared a few times. This sequence joins TRBV20-1 and TRBJ2-7; 9 bases align to TRBD2. The CDR3 is 16 amino acids. Germline CDR1 is DFQATT and CDR2 is SNEGSKA (reference sequence). The J segment lost 2 bases and the V segment lost 0 bases, leaving 8 bases of the junction unmatched. The CDR3 here is CSARDLGGLAAYEQYF. As DNA, the CDR3 is TGCAGTGCTAGAGATCTCGGGGGACTAGCTGCCTACGAGCAGTACTTC.